This T cell receptor (beta chain) was captured by sequencing in a study of early T cells in non-severe SARS-CoV-2 infection. This clonotype was picked up many times. TCRdb itself ran the 5' RACE reads through MiXCR, one entry per CDR3 protein. Of about 69,000 distinct CDR3 sequences listed, approximately 4.6% are singletons. Germline CDR1 SGHDN, CDR2 FVKESK. This CDR3 region has 14 residues. The trim removed 6 bases at V and 2 bases at J, leaving 4 bases unmatched. The sequenced sample was whole blood, obtained at baseline. This chain connects TRBV14 to TRBJ2-1; 7 bases agree with TRBD1. The TCR comes from an adult who was a healthcare worker with PCR-confirmed SARS-CoV-2 infection or an uninfected control (not recorded which). The donor label of this sample is uncertain. Here the CDR3 DNA reads TGTGCCAGCAGACCGACAGGGACCTACAATGAGCAGTTCTTC. Protein product: CASRPTGTYNEQFF.